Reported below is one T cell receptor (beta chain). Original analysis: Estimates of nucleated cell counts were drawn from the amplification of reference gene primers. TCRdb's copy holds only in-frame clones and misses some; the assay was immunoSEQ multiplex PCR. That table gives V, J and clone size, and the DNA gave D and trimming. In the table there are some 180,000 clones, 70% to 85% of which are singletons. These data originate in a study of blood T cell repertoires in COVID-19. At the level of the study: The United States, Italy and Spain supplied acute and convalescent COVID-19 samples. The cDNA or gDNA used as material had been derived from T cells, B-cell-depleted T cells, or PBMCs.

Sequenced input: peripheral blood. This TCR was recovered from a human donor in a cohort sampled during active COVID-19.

In DNA, the CDR3 is TGTGCCAGTAGTACTTCCGGGACAGGGAACCAGCCCCAGCATTTT. Translating gives CASSTSGTGNQPQHF. The chain couples TRBV19 to TRBJ1-5; 9 bases line up with TRBD1. With 4 bases clipped from V and 7 bases from J, the junction kept 8 bases outside the gene matches. Germline CDR1 reads LNHDA; CDR2 reads SQIVND (reference sequence). The CDR3 runs 15 residues.